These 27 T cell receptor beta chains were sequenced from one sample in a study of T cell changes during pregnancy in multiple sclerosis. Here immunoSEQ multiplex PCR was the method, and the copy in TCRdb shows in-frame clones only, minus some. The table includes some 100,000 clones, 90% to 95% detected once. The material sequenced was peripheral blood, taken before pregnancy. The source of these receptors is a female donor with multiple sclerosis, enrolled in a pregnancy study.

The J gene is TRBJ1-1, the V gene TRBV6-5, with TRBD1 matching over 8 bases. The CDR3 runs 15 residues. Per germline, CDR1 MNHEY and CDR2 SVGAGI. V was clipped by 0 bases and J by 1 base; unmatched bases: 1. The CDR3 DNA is TGTGCCAGCAGTTACTCCGGGACAGGGAACACTGAAGCTTTCTTT. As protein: CASSYSGTGNTEAFF.

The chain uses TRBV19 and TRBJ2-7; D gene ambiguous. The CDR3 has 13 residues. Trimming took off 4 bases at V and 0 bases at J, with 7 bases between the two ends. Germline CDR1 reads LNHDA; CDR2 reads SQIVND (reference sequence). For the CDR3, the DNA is TGTGCCAGTAGTACCTTTTCCTCCTACGAGCAGTACTTC. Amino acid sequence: CASSTFSSYEQYF.

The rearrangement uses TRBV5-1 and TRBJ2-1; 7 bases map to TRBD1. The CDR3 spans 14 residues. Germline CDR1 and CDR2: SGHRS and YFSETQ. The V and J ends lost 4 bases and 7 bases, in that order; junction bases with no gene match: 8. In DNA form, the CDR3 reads TGCGCCAGCAGCCACGGACAGGCTTTAAATGAGCAGTTCTTC. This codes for CASSHGQALNEQFF. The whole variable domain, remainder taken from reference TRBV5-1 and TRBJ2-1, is KAGVTQTPRYLIKTRGQQVTLSCSPISGHRSVSWYQQTPGQGLQFLFEYFSETQRNKGNFPGRFSGRQFSNSRSEMNVSTLELGDSALYLCASSHGQALNEQFFGPGTRLTVL.

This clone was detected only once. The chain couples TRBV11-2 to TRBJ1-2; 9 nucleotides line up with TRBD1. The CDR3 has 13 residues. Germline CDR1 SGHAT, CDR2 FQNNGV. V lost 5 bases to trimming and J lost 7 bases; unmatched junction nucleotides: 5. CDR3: CASSQTGGFGYTF. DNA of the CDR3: TGTGCCAGCAGCCAAACAGGGGGCTTTGGCTACACCTTC.

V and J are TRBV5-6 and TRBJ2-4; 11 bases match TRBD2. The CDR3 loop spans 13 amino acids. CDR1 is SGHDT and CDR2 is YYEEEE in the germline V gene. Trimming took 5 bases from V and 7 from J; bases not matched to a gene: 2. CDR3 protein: CASSSGRENIQYF. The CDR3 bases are TGTGCCAGCAGTAGCGGGAGGGAGAACATTCAGTACTTC.

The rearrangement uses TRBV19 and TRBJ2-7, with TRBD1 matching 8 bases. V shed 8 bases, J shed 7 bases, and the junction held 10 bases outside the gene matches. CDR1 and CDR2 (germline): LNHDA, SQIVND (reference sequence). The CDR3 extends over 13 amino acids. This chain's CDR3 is CASCQGASSEQYF. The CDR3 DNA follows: TGTGCCAGTTGCCAGGGGGCATCTTCGGAGCAGTACTTC. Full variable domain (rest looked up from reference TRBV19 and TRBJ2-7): DGGITQSPKYLFRKEGQNVTLSCEQNLNHDAMYWYRQDPGQGLRLIYYSQIVNDFQKGDIAEGYSVSREKKESFPLTVTSAQKNPTAFYLCASCQGASSEQYFGPGTRLTVT.

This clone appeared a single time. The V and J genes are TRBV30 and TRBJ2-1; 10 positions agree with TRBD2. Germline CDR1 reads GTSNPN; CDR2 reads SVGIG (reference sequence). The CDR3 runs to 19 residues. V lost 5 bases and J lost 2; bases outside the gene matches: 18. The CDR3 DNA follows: TGTGCCTGGCTTAGACTCAGACTAGCGGGCCGGTCCCCCTACAATGAGCAGTTCTTC. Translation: CAWLRLRLAGRSPYNEQFF. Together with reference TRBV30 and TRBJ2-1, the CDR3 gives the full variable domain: SQTIHQWPATLVQPVGSPLSLECTVEGTSNPNLYWYRQAAGRGLQLLFYSVGIGQISSEVPQNLSASRPQDRQFILSSKKLLLSDSGFYLCAWLRLRLAGRSPYNEQFFGPGTRLTVL.

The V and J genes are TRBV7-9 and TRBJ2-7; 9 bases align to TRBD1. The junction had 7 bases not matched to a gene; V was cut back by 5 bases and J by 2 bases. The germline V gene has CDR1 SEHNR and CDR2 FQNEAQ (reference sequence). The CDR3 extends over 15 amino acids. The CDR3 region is CASSPRTGATYEQYF. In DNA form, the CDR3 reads TGTGCCAGCAGCCCCCGGACAGGGGCCACCTACGAGCAGTACTTC.

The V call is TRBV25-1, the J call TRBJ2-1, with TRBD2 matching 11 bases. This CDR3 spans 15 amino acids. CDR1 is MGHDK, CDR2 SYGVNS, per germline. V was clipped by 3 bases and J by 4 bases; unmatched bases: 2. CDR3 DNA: TGTGCCAGCAGTGAGGTAGCGGGAGGGTACAATGAGCAGTTCTTC. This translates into CASSEVAGGYNEQFF.

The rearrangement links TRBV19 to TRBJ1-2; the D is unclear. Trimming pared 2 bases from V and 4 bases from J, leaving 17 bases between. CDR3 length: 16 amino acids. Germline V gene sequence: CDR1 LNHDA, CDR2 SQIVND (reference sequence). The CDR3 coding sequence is TGTGCCAGTAGTATAATTCGGATGGAGAGGGTCTATGGCTACACCTTC. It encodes CASSIIRMERVYGYTF.

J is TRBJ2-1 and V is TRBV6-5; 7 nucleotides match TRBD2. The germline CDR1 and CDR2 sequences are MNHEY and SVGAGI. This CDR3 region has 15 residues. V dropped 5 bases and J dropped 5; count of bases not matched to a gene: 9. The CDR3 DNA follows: TGTGCCAGCAGTCAACCGGGACTACTCAACAATGAGCAGTTCTTC. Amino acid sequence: CASSQPGLLNNEQFF.

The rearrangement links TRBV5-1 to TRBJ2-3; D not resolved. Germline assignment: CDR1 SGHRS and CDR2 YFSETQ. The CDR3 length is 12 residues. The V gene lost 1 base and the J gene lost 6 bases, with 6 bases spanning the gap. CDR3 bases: TGCGCCAGCAGCTTGTTGGGCGATACGCAGTATTTT. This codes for CASSLLGDTQYF.

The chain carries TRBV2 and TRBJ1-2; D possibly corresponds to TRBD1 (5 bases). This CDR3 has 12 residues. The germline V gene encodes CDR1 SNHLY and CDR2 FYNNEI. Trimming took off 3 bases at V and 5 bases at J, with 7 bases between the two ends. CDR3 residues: CASSDRGYGYTF. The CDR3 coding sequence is TGTGCCAGCAGTGACCGGGGGTATGGCTACACCTTC.

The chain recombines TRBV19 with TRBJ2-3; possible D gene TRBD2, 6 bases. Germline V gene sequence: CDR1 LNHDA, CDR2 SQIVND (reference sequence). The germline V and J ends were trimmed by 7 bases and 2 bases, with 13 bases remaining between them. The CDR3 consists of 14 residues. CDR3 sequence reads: CASTPTRYTDTQYF. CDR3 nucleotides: TGTGCCAGTACCCCGACTAGATACACAGATACGCAGTATTTT. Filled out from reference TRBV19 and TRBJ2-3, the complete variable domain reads DGGITQSPKYLFRKEGQNVTLSCEQNLNHDAMYWYRQDPGQGLRLIYYSQIVNDFQKGDIAEGYSVSREKKESFPLTVTSAQKNPTAFYLCASTPTRYTDTQYFGPGTRLTVL.

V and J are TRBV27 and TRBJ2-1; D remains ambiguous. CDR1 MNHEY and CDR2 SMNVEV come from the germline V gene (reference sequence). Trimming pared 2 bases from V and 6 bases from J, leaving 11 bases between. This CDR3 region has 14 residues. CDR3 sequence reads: CASSLLSRFNEQFF. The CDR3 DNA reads TGTGCCAGCAGTTTACTGAGCCGATTCAATGAGCAGTTCTTC.

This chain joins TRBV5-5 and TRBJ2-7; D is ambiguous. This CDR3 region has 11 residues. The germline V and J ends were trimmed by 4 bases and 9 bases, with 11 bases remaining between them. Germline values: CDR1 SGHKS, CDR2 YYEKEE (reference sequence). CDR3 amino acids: CASSDSRGQYF. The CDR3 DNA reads TGTGCCAGCAGCGATTCGAGAGGGCAGTACTTC.

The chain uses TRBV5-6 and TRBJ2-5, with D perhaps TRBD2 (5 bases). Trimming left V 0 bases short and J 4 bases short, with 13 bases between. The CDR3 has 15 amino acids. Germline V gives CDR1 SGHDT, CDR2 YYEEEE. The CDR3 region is CASSLEGRGPETQYF. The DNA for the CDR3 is TGTGCCAGCAGCTTGGAAGGACGGGGTCCAGAGACCCAGTACTTC. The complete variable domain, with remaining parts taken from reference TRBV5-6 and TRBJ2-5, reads DAGVTQSPTHLIKTRGQQVTLRCSPKSGHDTVSWYQQALGQGPQFIFQYYEEEERQRGNFPDRFSGHQFPNYSSELNVNALLLGDSALYLCASSLEGRGPETQYFGPGTRLLVL.

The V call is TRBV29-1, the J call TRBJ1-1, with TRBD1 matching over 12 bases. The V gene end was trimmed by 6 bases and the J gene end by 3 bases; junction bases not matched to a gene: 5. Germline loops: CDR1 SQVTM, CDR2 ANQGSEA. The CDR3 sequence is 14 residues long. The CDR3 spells CSVGTGGAYTEAFF. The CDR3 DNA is TGCAGCGTAGGGACAGGGGGCGCATACACTGAAGCTTTCTTT.

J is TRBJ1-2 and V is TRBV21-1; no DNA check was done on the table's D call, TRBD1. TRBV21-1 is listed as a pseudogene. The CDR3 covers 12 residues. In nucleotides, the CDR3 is TGTGCCAGCAGCAAAGGGACAGGGGGCTACACCTTC. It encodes CASSKGTGGYTF.

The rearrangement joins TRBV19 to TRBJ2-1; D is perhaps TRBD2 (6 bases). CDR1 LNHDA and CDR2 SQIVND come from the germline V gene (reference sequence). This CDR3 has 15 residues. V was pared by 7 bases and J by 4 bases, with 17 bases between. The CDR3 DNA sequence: TGTGCCAGTAAAATTAGGGACTCTCTATACAATGAGCAGTTCTTC. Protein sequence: CASKIRDSLYNEQFF.

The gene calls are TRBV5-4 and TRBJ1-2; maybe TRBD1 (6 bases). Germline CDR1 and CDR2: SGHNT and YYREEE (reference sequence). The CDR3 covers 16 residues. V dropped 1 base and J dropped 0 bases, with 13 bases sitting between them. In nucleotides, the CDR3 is TGTGCCAGCAGCTTGAGCAGGGGACAAACTAACTATGGCTACACCTTC. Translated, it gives CASSLSRGQTNYGYTF.

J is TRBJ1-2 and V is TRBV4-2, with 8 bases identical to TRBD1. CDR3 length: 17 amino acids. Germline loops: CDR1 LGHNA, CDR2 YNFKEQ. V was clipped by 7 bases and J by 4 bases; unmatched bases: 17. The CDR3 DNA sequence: TGTGCCAGCAACTTAGAGGACACAGGGGGTAAGGTCTATGGCTACACCTTC. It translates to CASNLEDTGGKVYGYTF.

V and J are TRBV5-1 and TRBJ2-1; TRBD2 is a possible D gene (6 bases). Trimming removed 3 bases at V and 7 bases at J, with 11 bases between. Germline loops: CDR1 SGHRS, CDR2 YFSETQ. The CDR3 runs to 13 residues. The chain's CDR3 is CASSSLGGNEQFF. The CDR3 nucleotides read TGCGCCAGCAGCTCCCTAGGAGGGAATGAGCAGTTCTTC.

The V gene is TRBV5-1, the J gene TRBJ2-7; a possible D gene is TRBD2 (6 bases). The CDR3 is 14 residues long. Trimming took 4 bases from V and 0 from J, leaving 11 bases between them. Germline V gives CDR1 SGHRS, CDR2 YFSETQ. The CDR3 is CASSDVSGSYEQYF. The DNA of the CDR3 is TGCGCCAGCAGCGACGTTAGCGGCTCCTACGAGCAGTACTTC. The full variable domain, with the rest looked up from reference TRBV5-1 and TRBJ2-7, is KAGVTQTPRYLIKTRGQQVTLSCSPISGHRSVSWYQQTPGQGLQFLFEYFSETQRNKGNFPGRFSGRQFSNSRSEMNVSTLELGDSALYLCASSDVSGSYEQYFGPGTRLTVT.

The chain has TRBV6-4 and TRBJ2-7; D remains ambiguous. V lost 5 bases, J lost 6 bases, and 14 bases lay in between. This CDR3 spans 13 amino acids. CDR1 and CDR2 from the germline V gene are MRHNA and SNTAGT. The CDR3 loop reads CASSPRFLIEQYF. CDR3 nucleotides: TGTGCCAGCAGTCCCCGGTTCCTTATCGAGCAGTACTTC.

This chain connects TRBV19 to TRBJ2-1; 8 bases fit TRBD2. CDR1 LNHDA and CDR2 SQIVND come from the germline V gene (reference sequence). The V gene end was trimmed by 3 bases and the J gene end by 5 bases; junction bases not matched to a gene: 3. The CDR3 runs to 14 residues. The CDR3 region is CASSIIAGNNEQFF. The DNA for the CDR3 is TGTGCCAGTAGTATTATAGCGGGGAACAATGAGCAGTTCTTC.

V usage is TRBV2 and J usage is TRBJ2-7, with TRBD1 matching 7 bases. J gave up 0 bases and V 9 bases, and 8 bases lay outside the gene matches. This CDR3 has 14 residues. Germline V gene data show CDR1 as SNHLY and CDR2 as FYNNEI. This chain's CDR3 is CASDRQGYSYEQYF. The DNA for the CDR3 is TGTGCCAGTGATAGACAGGGTTACTCCTACGAGCAGTACTTC. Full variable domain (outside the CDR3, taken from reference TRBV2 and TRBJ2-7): EPEVTQTPSHQVTQMGQEVILRCVPISNHLYFYWYRQILGQKVEFLVSFYNNEISEKSEIFDDQFSVERPDGSNFTLKIRSTKLEDSAMYFCASDRQGYSYEQYFGPGTRLTVT.